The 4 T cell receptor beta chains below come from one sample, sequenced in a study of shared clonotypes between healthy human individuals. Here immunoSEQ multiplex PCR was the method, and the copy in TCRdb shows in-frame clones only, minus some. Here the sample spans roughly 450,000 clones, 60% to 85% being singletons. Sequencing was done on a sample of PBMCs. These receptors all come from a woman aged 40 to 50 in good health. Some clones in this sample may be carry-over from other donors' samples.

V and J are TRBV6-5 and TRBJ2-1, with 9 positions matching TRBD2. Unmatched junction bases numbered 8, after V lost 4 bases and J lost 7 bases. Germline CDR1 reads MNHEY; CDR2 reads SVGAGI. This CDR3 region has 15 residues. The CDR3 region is CASSSQREVRNEQFF. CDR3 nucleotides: TGTGCCAGCAGTTCTCAGCGGGAGGTAAGGAATGAGCAGTTCTTC.

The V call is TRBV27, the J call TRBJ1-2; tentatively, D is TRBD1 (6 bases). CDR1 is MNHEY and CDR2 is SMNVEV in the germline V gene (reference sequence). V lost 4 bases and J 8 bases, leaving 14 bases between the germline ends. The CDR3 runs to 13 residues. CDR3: CASSYDLRGGYTF. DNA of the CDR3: TGTGCCAGCAGTTACGATCTTAGGGGGGGCTACACCTTC.

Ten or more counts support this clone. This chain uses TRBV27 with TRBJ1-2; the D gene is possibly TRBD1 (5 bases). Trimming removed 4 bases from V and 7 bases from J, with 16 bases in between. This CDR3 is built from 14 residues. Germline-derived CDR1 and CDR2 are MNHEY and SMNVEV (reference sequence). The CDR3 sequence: CASSYKPGAGGYTF. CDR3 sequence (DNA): TGTGCCAGCAGTTACAAGCCCGGGGCGGGTGGCTACACCTTC.

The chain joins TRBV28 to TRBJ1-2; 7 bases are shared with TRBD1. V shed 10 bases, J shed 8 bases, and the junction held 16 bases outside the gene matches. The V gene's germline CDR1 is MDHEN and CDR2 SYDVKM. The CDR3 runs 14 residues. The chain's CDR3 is CATSRDSEVGGYTF. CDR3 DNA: TGTGCCACATCTAGGGACAGCGAAGTAGGCGGCTACACCTTC.